This TCR beta chain was retrieved from a study of cytomegalovirus exposure and HLA in healthy donors. The primer mix had 60 Vbeta and 13 Jbeta primers. This table comes from immunoSEQ multiplex PCR, and its TCRdb copy is limited to in-frame clones, with some not included. The table lists some 180,000 clones, about nine tenths of them singletons. This clone has only a few counts. Trimming pared 4 bases from V and 3 bases from J, leaving 19 bases between. Germline V gene data show CDR1 as SNHLY and CDR2 as FYNNEI. The CDR3 is 17 residues long. The TCR comes from a boy under 10 years old in good health and CMV-seronegative. The J gene is TRBJ2-1, the V gene TRBV2; TRBD2 is a possible D gene (6 bases). The sample was PBMCs. CDR3: CASSGSLAQAHYNEQFF. The CDR3 DNA reads TGTGCCAGCAGTGGATCGCTAGCGCAAGCTCACTACAATGAGCAGTTCTTC.